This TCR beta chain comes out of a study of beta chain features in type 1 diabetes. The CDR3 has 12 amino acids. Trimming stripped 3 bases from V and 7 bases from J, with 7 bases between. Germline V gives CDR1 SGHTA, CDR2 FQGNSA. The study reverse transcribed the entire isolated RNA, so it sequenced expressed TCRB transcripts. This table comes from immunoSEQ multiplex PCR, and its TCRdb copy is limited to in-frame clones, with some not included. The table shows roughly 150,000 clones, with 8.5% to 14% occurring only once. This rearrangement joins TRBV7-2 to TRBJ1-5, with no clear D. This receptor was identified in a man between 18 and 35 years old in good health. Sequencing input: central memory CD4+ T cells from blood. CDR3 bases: TGTGCCAGCAGCTTGCGGGAGCAGCCCCAGCATTTT. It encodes CASSLREQPQHF.